These T cell receptor beta chains were read from a single sample in a study of Ad26.COV2.S vaccination and SARS-CoV-2 variants. Measured with immunoSEQ multiplex PCR; TCRdb has only the in-frame clones, and not every one. The sample lists roughly 300,000 clones; roughly 90% were seen once. Sequencing was performed on peripheral blood, taken in a trial of Ad26.COV2.S vaccine versus placebo. These receptors all stem from a person aged 18-60 years who received the Ad26.COV2.S COVID-19 vaccine or a placebo. The CDR3 runs from the conserved cysteine through the conserved F or W. Fields, in order: J gene, V gene, clone size, D gene, CDR3 DNA, CDR3 protein. The D gene is left open where the match is weak. Clone size appears in some rows only: once, few, many, or a class for an expanded clone.

J: TRBJ2-7
V: TRBV19
size: -
D: -
DNA: TGTGCCAGTAGTATAGCAGGGAGGCAGGGCCTGAGCGAGCAGTACTTC
CDR3: CASSIAGRQGLSEQYF

J: TRBJ2-3
V: TRBV19
size: -
D: TRBD2
DNA: TGTGCCACTCGGGAGTTTGCGGGGGCAGATACGCAGTATTTT
CDR3: CATREFAGADTQYF

J: TRBJ2-7
V: TRBV7-9
size: -
D: -
DNA: TGTGCCAGCAGCTGGCAAGTCTCCTACGAGCAGTACTTC
CDR3: CASSWQVSYEQYF

J: TRBJ2-1
V: TRBV6-6
size: -
D: TRBD1
DNA: TGTGCCAGCAGCCATGGACAGGGAGCCTACAATGAGCAGTTCTTC
CDR3: CASSHGQGAYNEQFF

J: TRBJ2-3
V: TRBV18
size: -
D: -
DNA: TGTGCCAGCTCACCATTGGGGTCGAAGGATACGCAGTATTTT
CDR3: CASSPLGSKDTQYF

J: TRBJ2-7
V: TRBV9
size: -
D: -
DNA: TGTGCCAGCAGCCCTCAAAAAGGGGCGCAGTACTTC
CDR3: CASSPQKGAQYF

J: TRBJ2-4
V: TRBV7-2
size: -
D: -
DNA: TGTGCCAGCAGCTTTCCCACTGCGCCTCAGTACTTC
CDR3: CASSFPTAPQYF

J: TRBJ1-2
V: TRBV28
size: -
D: -
DNA: TGTGCCAGCAGTTTGGCCGGGGGCGGTCATGGCTACACCTTC
CDR3: CASSLAGGGHGYTF

J: TRBJ1-5
V: TRBV21-1
size: -
D: -
DNA: TGTGCCAGCAGCAAAAAACTCCCGGACAGGGGCGGGCAGCCCCAGCATTTT
CDR3: CASSKKLPDRGGQPQHF

J: TRBJ1-1
V: TRBV7-2
size: -
D: -
DNA: TGTGCCAGCAGGCGAGGCCAGGGGCCAGCTTTCTTT
CDR3: CASRRGQGPAFF

J: TRBJ2-6
V: TRBV4-2
size: -
D: -
DNA: TGTGCCAGCAGCCAAGATGGAGGCAGCTCTGGGGCCAACGTCCTGACTTTC
CDR3: CASSQDGGSSGANVLTF

J: TRBJ2-7
V: TRBV7-3
size: -
D: TRBD1
DNA: TGTGCCAGCAGCTTCTCGACAGGGGGGGAGCAGTACTTC
CDR3: CASSFSTGGEQYF

J: TRBJ1-2
V: TRBV28
size: -
D: -
DNA: TGTGCCAGCAGTCCCACAGGGTTGTATGGCTACACCTTC
CDR3: CASSPTGLYGYTF

J: TRBJ2-6
V: TRBV27
size: -
D: TRBD1
DNA: TGTGCCAGCACCCGGACAGGGAAGTCTGGGGCCAACGTCCTGACTTTC
CDR3: CASTRTGKSGANVLTF

J: TRBJ2-6
V: TRBV19
size: -
D: TRBD2
DNA: TGTGCCAGTAGTATTTCGGGGGGAGCGGAATCCTCCTCTGGGGCCAACGTCCTGACTTTC
CDR3: CASSISGGAESSSGANVLTF

J: TRBJ2-7
V: TRBV6-5
size: -
D: -
DNA: TGTGCCAGCAGGGCAGGTTCTTCCTACGAGCAGTACTTC
CDR3: CASRAGSSYEQYF

J: TRBJ2-7
V: TRBV5-5
size: -
D: TRBD2
DNA: TGTGCCAGCAGCTTGGGAAGACTAGCGGGAGGCTACGAGCAGTACTTC
CDR3: CASSLGRLAGGYEQYF

J: TRBJ2-7
V: TRBV28
size: once
D: -
DNA: TGTGCCAGCGGGACGACAGGACCGTACGAGCAGTACTTC
CDR3: CASGTTGPYEQYF

J: TRBJ2-7
V: TRBV15
size: -
D: -
DNA: TGTGCCACCAGCACTCCAACCGTGACCCACGAGCAGTACTTC
CDR3: CATSTPTVTHEQYF

J: TRBJ2-5
V: TRBV10-3
size: -
D: TRBD2
DNA: TGTGCCATCAAGGACGGGACTAGTGGCGAGACCCAGTACTTC
CDR3: CAIKDGTSGETQYF

J: TRBJ2-6
V: TRBV19
size: -
D: -
DNA: TGTGCCAGTAGTCCTCCCATTTCCACTGGGGCCAACGTCCTGACTTTC
CDR3: CASSPPISTGANVLTF

J: TRBJ2-1
V: TRBV5-1
size: -
D: -
DNA: TGCGCCAGCAGCTGGGCAGGGGCCGTCAATGAGCAGTTCTTC
CDR3: CASSWAGAVNEQFF

J: TRBJ1-6
V: TRBV5-1
size: -
D: -
DNA: TGCGCCAGCAGCTTTGGCGCGAGGGAGAGTAATTCACCCCTCCACTTT
CDR3: CASSFGARESNSPLHF

J: TRBJ2-5
V: TRBV10-3
size: -
D: -
DNA: TGTGCCACACAGGGGTACAGGGAGGGGTACCAAGAGACCCAGTACTTC
CDR3: CATQGYREGYQETQYF

J: TRBJ1-3
V: TRBV11-3
size: -
D: -
DNA: TGTGCCAGCAGCTTAGACCACGGAAACACCATATATTTT
CDR3: CASSLDHGNTIYF

J: TRBJ1-2
V: TRBV6-6
size: -
D: -
DNA: TGTGCCAGCAGCCCTACAAAAGACTATGGCTACACCTTC
CDR3: CASSPTKDYGYTF

J: TRBJ2-4
V: TRBV6-1
size: -
D: -
DNA: TGTGCCAGCAGTGATACCCGTTACATTCAGTACTTC
CDR3: CASSDTRYIQYF

J: TRBJ1-6
V: TRBV4-2
size: once
D: -
DNA: TGTGCCAGCAGCCAAGGGAGACGGGGAAATTCACCCCTCCACTTT
CDR3: CASSQGRRGNSPLHF

J: TRBJ1-2
V: TRBV7-2
size: -
D: TRBD1
DNA: TGTGCCAGCAGCAACGGACAGGCCGCTAACTATGGCTACACCTTC
CDR3: CASSNGQAANYGYTF

J: TRBJ1-1
V: TRBV6-2/TRBV6-3
size: once
D: -
DNA: TGTGCCAGCAGTCCACTGCTATCAAGGGTAGCTTTCTTT
CDR3: CASSPLLSRVAFF

J: TRBJ2-6
V: TRBV5-4
size: -
D: TRBD1
DNA: TGTGCCAGCAGCACGGGACAGGGGGCGTCTGGGGCCAACGTCCTGACTTTC
CDR3: CASSTGQGASGANVLTF

J: TRBJ2-7
V: TRBV18
size: -
D: -
DNA: TGTGCCAGCTCGGCGCCGGGTCCGGGGGAGCAGTACTTC
CDR3: CASSAPGPGEQYF

J: TRBJ1-4
V: TRBV3-1/TRBV3-2
size: -
D: -
DNA: TGTGCCAGCAGCCAACGCCTTGAAAAACTGTTTTTT
CDR3: CASSQRLEKLFF

J: TRBJ2-2
V: TRBV27
size: -
D: -
DNA: TGTGCCAGCAGTTATCCCGGCACCGGGGAGCTGTTTTTT
CDR3: CASSYPGTGELFF

J: TRBJ2-7
V: TRBV27
size: -
D: -
DNA: TGTGCCAGCAGTTTTCATCCTACCTACGAGCAGTACTTC
CDR3: CASSFHPTYEQYF

J: TRBJ2-3
V: TRBV7-9
size: -
D: -
DNA: TGTGCCAGCAGCTCGCTCCTCCGGGAATATAGCACAGATACGCAGTATTTT
CDR3: CASSSLLREYSTDTQYF

J: TRBJ2-7
V: TRBV4-3
size: -
D: TRBD2
DNA: TGCGCCAGCAGCCTTGTGGGTGGGACTATTGACGAGCAGTACTTC
CDR3: CASSLVGGTIDEQYF

J: TRBJ1-1
V: TRBV14
size: -
D: TRBD1
DNA: TGTGCCAGCAGCCGCGGGACAGCTGAAGCTTTCTTT
CDR3: CASSRGTAEAFF

J: TRBJ2-5
V: TRBV11-2
size: -
D: TRBD1
DNA: TGTGCCAGCAGGACGGGGCAGGGGGCCGATTATGCCCAAGAGACCCAGTACTTC
CDR3: CASRTGQGADYAQETQYF

J: TRBJ1-4
V: TRBV5-6
size: -
D: -
DNA: TGTGCCAGCAGCTTGGGCGGGCCTGGGAAACTGTTTTTT
CDR3: CASSLGGPGKLFF

J: TRBJ2-1
V: TRBV19
size: -
D: -
DNA: TGTGCCAGTGCCTCCGGGACATGGGTAGCAAGTGGGTCCTACAATGAGCAGTTCTTC
CDR3: CASASGTWVASGSYNEQFF

J: TRBJ2-1
V: TRBV6-6
size: -
D: TRBD2
DNA: TGTGCCAGCAGGCCCCCACTAGCGGGGTGGCCGGAGCAGTTCTTC
CDR3: CASRPPLAGWPEQFF

J: TRBJ1-2
V: TRBV3-1/TRBV3-2
size: -
D: -
DNA: TGTGCCAGCAGCCTTGGGGGGGCGGACTATGGCTACACCTTC
CDR3: CASSLGGADYGYTF

J: TRBJ2-7
V: TRBV18
size: -
D: -
DNA: TGTGCCAGCTCTCCCGGACAGACCCCGGCCGAGCAGTACTTC
CDR3: CASSPGQTPAEQYF

J: TRBJ1-1
V: TRBV7-9
size: -
D: -
DNA: TGTGCCAGCAGCCCGACGAACACTGAAGCTTTCTTT
CDR3: CASSPTNTEAFF

J: TRBJ1-4
V: TRBV28
size: -
D: TRBD1
DNA: TGTGCCAGCAGCCAACAGGGGCCCACTAATGAAAAACTGTTTTTT
CDR3: CASSQQGPTNEKLFF

J: TRBJ2-3
V: TRBV6-5
size: -
D: -
DNA: TGTGCCAGCAGCGCGAGTCTGGATACGCAGTATTTT
CDR3: CASSASLDTQYF

J: TRBJ1-3
V: TRBV4-1
size: -
D: -
DNA: TGCGCCAGCAGCCAACGAAGGGAGGCTGGAAACACCATATATTTT
CDR3: CASSQRREAGNTIYF

J: TRBJ1-1
V: TRBV7-2
size: once
D: -
DNA: TGTGCCAGCAGCTCGGGCGGGGGGAGAACTGAAGCTTTCTTT
CDR3: CASSSGGGRTEAFF

J: TRBJ1-6
V: TRBV13
size: -
D: -
DNA: TGTGCCAGCAGCTTAGGTCCCAAGGGCTCCTATAATTCACCCCTCCACTTT
CDR3: CASSLGPKGSYNSPLHF

J: TRBJ2-5
V: TRBV25-1
size: -
D: TRBD2
DNA: TGTGCCAGCAGTGCGTCCAGCGGGAGTCCCCTCCAAGAGACCCAGTACTTC
CDR3: CASSASSGSPLQETQYF

J: TRBJ2-2
V: TRBV4-3
size: -
D: -
DNA: TGCGCCAGCAGCCAAGGTTGGCTAGTGGATACCGGGGAGCTGTTTTTT
CDR3: CASSQGWLVDTGELFF

J: TRBJ2-2
V: TRBV7-9
size: -
D: -
DNA: TGTGCCAGCAGCTTATACACCACCGGGGAGCTGTTTTTT
CDR3: CASSLYTTGELFF

J: TRBJ2-7
V: TRBV5-1
size: -
D: -
DNA: TGCGCCAGCACCTCCCTAGGGTTAGGGGGGGGCCTCGACGAGCAGTACTTC
CDR3: CASTSLGLGGGLDEQYF

J: TRBJ2-7
V: TRBV6-5
size: -
D: TRBD2
DNA: TGTGCCAGCAGTTCCCATAGCGGGGGCTCCTACGAGCAGTACTTC
CDR3: CASSSHSGGSYEQYF

J: TRBJ1-2
V: TRBV7-9
size: -
D: -
DNA: TGTGCCAGCAGCTTAGGACAGCTTGGCTATGGCTACACCTTC
CDR3: CASSLGQLGYGYTF

J: TRBJ1-5
V: TRBV6-5
size: few
D: -
DNA: TGTGCCAGCAGAACCGGACAGTATAGCAATCAGCCCCAGCATTTT
CDR3: CASRTGQYSNQPQHF

J: TRBJ1-1
V: TRBV19
size: -
D: -
DNA: TGTGCCAGTAGTATATATGACAGTATTGCGGTTCCCACTGAAGCTTTCTTT
CDR3: CASSIYDSIAVPTEAFF